A selection of T cell receptor beta chains follows, all from one sample in a study of cytomegalovirus exposure and HLA in healthy donors. The data were produced by immunoSEQ multiplex PCR, yet TCRdb's version contains in-frame clones alone and is incomplete. The repertoire has 200,000 or so clones, 70% to 90% of them found once; the top ten carry around 1.9%. Sequenced sample: PBMCs. The receptors here all came from a woman aged 18-29 years in good health and CMV-seropositive. Each CDR3 is given with its conserved first and last residue. Each record gives: V gene, J gene, CDR3 protein.

v_call: TRBV4-3
j_call: TRBJ2-1
cdr3_aa: CASSQDQAGSYNEQFF

v_call: TRBV19
j_call: TRBJ2-1
cdr3_aa: CASCVGLYNEQFF

v_call: TRBV5-1
j_call: TRBJ2-3
cdr3_aa: CASTPVSGAGPGDTQYF

v_call: TRBV6-5
j_call: TRBJ2-7
cdr3_aa: CASSSLYEQYF

v_call: TRBV5-5
j_call: TRBJ2-3
cdr3_aa: CASTREGAGGYTQYF

v_call: TRBV5-6
j_call: TRBJ1-2
cdr3_aa: CASSLAGGPYGYTF

v_call: TRBV7-6
j_call: TRBJ2-2
cdr3_aa: CASSLFGNTGELFF

v_call: TRBV9
j_call: TRBJ1-1
cdr3_aa: CASSGAGGFEAFF

v_call: TRBV9
j_call: TRBJ1-6
cdr3_aa: CASSGSGTNNSPLHF

v_call: TRBV19
j_call: TRBJ2-5
cdr3_aa: CASSKRDRGNRQETQYF

v_call: TRBV7-2
j_call: TRBJ1-1
cdr3_aa: CASSSVGGTEAFF

v_call: TRBV28
j_call: TRBJ1-5
cdr3_aa: CASGDRGNQPQHF

v_call: TRBV28
j_call: TRBJ1-1
cdr3_aa: CASRPGTSGTEAFF

v_call: TRBV4-1
j_call: TRBJ2-5
cdr3_aa: CASSQDQGGETQYF

v_call: TRBV11-1
j_call: TRBJ1-1
cdr3_aa: CASSPRNAAEGAFF

v_call: TRBV2
j_call: TRBJ2-2
cdr3_aa: CASSLGRGQNGELFF

v_call: TRBV7-2
j_call: TRBJ2-2
cdr3_aa: CASSFWGANTGELFF

v_call: TRBV7-9
j_call: TRBJ1-1
cdr3_aa: CASSFIRNTEAFF

v_call: TRBV5-1
j_call: TRBJ1-1
cdr3_aa: CASSLGDSNTEAFF

v_call: TRBV4-1
j_call: TRBJ2-5
cdr3_aa: CASSQGGLESETQYF

v_call: TRBV5-1
j_call: TRBJ2-2
cdr3_aa: CASSLALDGIPGGELFF

v_call: TRBV25-1
j_call: TRBJ2-4
cdr3_aa: CASSRTGRGQGVKNIQYF

v_call: TRBV6-1
j_call: TRBJ2-1
cdr3_aa: CASSRTGYNEQFF

v_call: TRBV5-4
j_call: TRBJ2-1
cdr3_aa: CASSFPAGGNEQFF

v_call: TRBV4-1
j_call: TRBJ1-2
cdr3_aa: CASSQGARVGSIYGYTF

v_call: TRBV18
j_call: TRBJ2-3
cdr3_aa: CASSPRVQGSTDTQYF

v_call: TRBV6-5
j_call: TRBJ1-1
cdr3_aa: CASSRDRVGGEAFF

v_call: TRBV15
j_call: TRBJ1-2
cdr3_aa: CATREGLYGNYGYTF

v_call: TRBV5-1
j_call: TRBJ1-1
cdr3_aa: CASSLDRAVNTEAFF

v_call: TRBV11-1
j_call: TRBJ2-5
cdr3_aa: CASSSRLAGGETQYF

v_call: TRBV6-1
j_call: TRBJ1-6
cdr3_aa: CASSDGLPYNSPLHF

v_call: TRBV4-3
j_call: TRBJ1-4
cdr3_aa: CASSQGQYREKLFF

v_call: TRBV6-1
j_call: TRBJ2-5
cdr3_aa: CASSTQWRETQYF

v_call: TRBV7-9
j_call: TRBJ1-5
cdr3_aa: CASSLAESTGDSNQPQHF

v_call: TRBV27
j_call: TRBJ1-5
cdr3_aa: CASSMNRGNQPQHF

v_call: TRBV10-3
j_call: TRBJ1-2
cdr3_aa: CAISETGSGYTF

v_call: TRBV11-2
j_call: TRBJ2-5
cdr3_aa: CASSSLIGTQYF

v_call: TRBV10-2
j_call: TRBJ1-1
cdr3_aa: CASSGTGYNTEAFF

v_call: TRBV18
j_call: TRBJ2-1
cdr3_aa: CASSQGLASFDEQFF

v_call: TRBV6-1
j_call: TRBJ1-1
cdr3_aa: CASSASAGGAGNTEAFF

v_call: TRBV9
j_call: TRBJ2-7
cdr3_aa: CASSVDPSNEQYF

v_call: TRBV4-2
j_call: TRBJ2-7
cdr3_aa: CASSQDGGVYEQYF

v_call: TRBV5-6
j_call: TRBJ2-1
cdr3_aa: CASSFPGQETNEQFF

v_call: TRBV30
j_call: TRBJ1-6
cdr3_aa: CAWSVRRGPLHF

v_call: TRBV28
j_call: TRBJ1-1
cdr3_aa: CASSSGDLNTEAFF

v_call: TRBV27
j_call: TRBJ1-5
cdr3_aa: CASSPDRGPYSNQPQHF

v_call: TRBV5-1
j_call: TRBJ2-7
cdr3_aa: CASSYLSGGSYEQYF

v_call: TRBV10-3
j_call: TRBJ1-1
cdr3_aa: CAISDPGLMNTEAFF

v_call: TRBV4-1
j_call: TRBJ2-3
cdr3_aa: CASSQDPELAGGYAQYF